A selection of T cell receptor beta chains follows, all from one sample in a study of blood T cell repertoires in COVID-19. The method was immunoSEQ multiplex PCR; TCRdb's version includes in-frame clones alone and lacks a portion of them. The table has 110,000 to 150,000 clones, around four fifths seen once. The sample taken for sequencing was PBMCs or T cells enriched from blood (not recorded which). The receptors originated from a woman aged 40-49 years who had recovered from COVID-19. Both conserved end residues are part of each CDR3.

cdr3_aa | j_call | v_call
CASKPIPDRNNSPLHF | TRBJ1-6 | TRBV27
CASSVGGHETLNTEAFF | TRBJ1-1 | TRBV9
CSVAPNTQYF | TRBJ2-3 | TRBV20-1
CAWGGQGAEAFF | TRBJ1-1 | TRBV30
CATSAETVTGELFF | TRBJ2-2 | TRBV24-1
CAWRDKYAHEQYF | TRBJ2-7 | TRBV30
CASSQITGGPYEQYF | TRBJ2-7 | TRBV3-1/TRBV3-2
CASSIPGALGGKLFF | TRBJ1-4 | TRBV19
CASSDSSHRGGYTF | TRBJ1-2 | TRBV19
CASSEQGSYEQYF | TRBJ2-7 | TRBV19
CASRSPGQGDTEAFF | TRBJ1-1 | TRBV28
CAWSVEPSRDTQYF | TRBJ2-3 | TRBV30
CASSLLGDSGEADTQYF | TRBJ2-3 | TRBV3-1/TRBV3-2
CASRQGGQETQYF | TRBJ2-5 | TRBV11-2
CAISEGGTGAQYF | TRBJ2-7 | TRBV10-3
CSVSGDSVASYEQYF | TRBJ2-7 | TRBV29-1
CASSRAPGTSGNTIYF | TRBJ1-3 | TRBV9
CASSDSSGRGDRETQYF | TRBJ2-5 | TRBV6-4
CASSSTGDLDTQYF | TRBJ2-3 | TRBV19
CASSPHPDRVVLNTEAFF | TRBJ1-1 | TRBV27
CASSRGSSGNTIYF | TRBJ1-3 | TRBV27
CASLGTSHEQYF | TRBJ2-7 | TRBV6-5
CASSMGLAGDEQYF | TRBJ2-7 | TRBV9
CASSSTGGASNQPQHF | TRBJ1-5 | TRBV6-2/TRBV6-3
CASSKTGLNEQFF | TRBJ2-1 | TRBV19
CASSLGAGVRNEQFF | TRBJ2-1 | TRBV6-5
CASSRTSGGYNEQFF | TRBJ2-1 | TRBV19